A single sample gave rise to the 28 T cell receptor beta chains below, sequenced in a study of neurological immune-mediated disorders. TCRdb recomputed calls from the 5' RACE reads with MiXCR, one row per CDR3 protein. The sample yields some 29,000 distinct CDR3 sequences, around 10% seen once. Material for sequencing was PBMCs. The receptors derive from a man in his 60s in good health.

Ten or more counts support this clonotype. The genes are TRBV10-3 and TRBJ2-5; 7 bases are a match to TRBD2. The CDR3 is 13 residues long. The junction had 2 bases not matched to a gene; V was cut back by 3 bases and J by 4 bases. The V gene's germline CDR1 is ENHRY and CDR2 SYGVKD. DNA for the CDR3: TGTGCCATCAGTGACGGGGGGAGAGAGACCCAGTACTTC. Translated: CAISDGGRETQYF.

This clonotype was found many times. The chain uses TRBV5-5 and TRBJ1-6; D unresolved. The CDR3 runs to 13 residues. In germline, CDR1 is SGHKS, CDR2 YYEKEE (reference sequence). V dropped 4 bases and J dropped 9 bases, with 11 bases sitting between them. CDR3 residues: CASSETDFSPLHF. The DNA of the CDR3 is TGTGCCAGCAGCGAAACGGACTTTTCACCCCTCCACTTT. Full variable domain (remainder filled in from reference TRBV5-5 and TRBJ1-6): DAGVTQSPTHLIKTRGQQVTLRCSPISGHKSVSWYQQVLGQGPQFIFQYYEKEERGRGNFPDRFSARQFPNYSSELNVNALLLGDSALYLCASSETDFSPLHFGNGTRLTVT.

This clonotype was recorded at least ten times. This chain uses TRBV10-3 with TRBJ2-3, with D perhaps matching TRBD1 (5 bases). The CDR3 is 16 residues long. Germline CDR1 ENHRY, CDR2 SYGVKD. The V end was cut by 6 bases, the J end by 5 bases, with 21 bases between. The CDR3 loop is CAIRRRGGLFKDTQYF. The CDR3 bases are TGTGCCATCAGAAGAAGGGGCGGTCTTTTCAAAGATACGCAGTATTTT.

This clonotype was detected ten times or more. This chain connects TRBV12-3 or TRBV12-4 to TRBJ1-1, with 9 bases lining up with TRBD1. The CDR3 has 15 amino acids. The V and J ends lost 6 bases and 0 bases, in that order; junction bases with no gene match: 5. CDR3 loop: CASSRTGGLNTEAFF. CDR3 nucleotide sequence: TGTGCCAGCAGCCGCACAGGGGGCTTGAACACTGAAGCTTTCTTT.

This clonotype was detected many times. The chain carries TRBV7-3 and TRBJ2-2; TRBD1 matches at 7 bases. The CDR3 sequence is 14 residues long. Germline V gene sequence: CDR1 SGHTA, CDR2 FQGTGA. V dropped 0 bases and J dropped 6; count of bases not matched to a gene: 1. The CDR3 is CASSLTGTAGELFF. For the CDR3, the DNA is TGTGCCAGCAGCTTAACGGGGACAGCCGGGGAGCTGTTTTTT.

This clonotype was found many times. V gene TRBV12-3 or TRBV12-4 combines with J gene TRBJ1-1, with D possibly matching TRBD1 (5 bases). The CDR3 has 12 amino acids. The V end lost 4 bases, the J end lost 3 bases, and 6 bases lay between the germline ends. In DNA, the CDR3 is TGTGCCAGCAGTTCAGGGTACACTGAAGCTTTCTTT. The encoded protein is CASSSGYTEAFF.

The V gene is TRBV7-6, the J gene TRBJ1-1; the D is unclear. The CDR3 covers 13 residues. V was trimmed by 2 bases and J by 2 bases, leaving 6 bases between them. CDR1 is SGHVS, CDR2 FNYEAQ, per germline. This CDR3 reads CASSLRDNTEAFF. DNA for the CDR3: TGTGCCAGCAGCTTACGGGATAACACTGAAGCTTTCTTT.

In its sample, this clonotype was seen many times. The V and J genes are TRBV12-3 or TRBV12-4 and TRBJ2-1, with 8 bases aligning to TRBD2. Trimming at V came to 7 bases and at J to 0 bases, leaving 5 bases not matched to a gene. This CDR3 is 15 amino acids long. The CDR3 nucleotides are TGTGCCAGCACCCAGGCGGGGGGCTCCTACAATGAGCAGTTCTTC. Amino acid sequence: CASTQAGGSYNEQFF.

This clonotype was observed many times. The chain combines TRBV5-1 with TRBJ2-1, with 9 bases fitting TRBD2. Germline V lookup: CDR1 SGHRS, CDR2 YFSETQ. CDR3 length: 15 residues. Germline trimming cut 5 bases from V and 4 bases from J; bases unmatched to any gene: 7. The CDR3 sequence: CASSFLAGEYNEQFF. The CDR3, as DNA: TGCGCCAGCAGTTTTTTAGCGGGGGAGTACAATGAGCAGTTCTTC.

This clonotype was observed at least ten times. The chain has TRBV20-1 and TRBJ1-1; 7 nucleotides line up with TRBD1. Losses at the gene ends were 3 bases for V and 1 base for J; bases not matched to a gene: 5. The CDR3 contains 14 residues. The germline V gene encodes CDR1 DFQATT and CDR2 SNEGSKA (reference sequence). The CDR3 DNA reads TGCAGTGCTAGGCTACAGGGGTGGAACACTGAAGCTTTCTTT. It specifies CSARLQGWNTEAFF.

The rearrangement uses TRBV29-1 and TRBJ1-2; 7 bases align to TRBD1. V shed 6 bases, J shed 9 bases, and the junction held 13 bases outside the gene matches. Germline assignment: CDR1 SQVTM and CDR2 ANQGSEA. The CDR3 consists of 13 residues. CDR3 amino acids: CSVTDRTGMSYTF. In nucleotides, the CDR3 is TGCAGCGTGACGGACAGGACGGGTATGAGCTACACCTTC.

Ten or more counts support this clonotype. The V gene is TRBV2, the J gene TRBJ2-2, with a weak D call TRBD1 (6 bases). Trimming shortened V by 3 bases and J by 4 bases, and 15 bases separated the two germline ends. The germline V gene has CDR1 SNHLY and CDR2 FYNNEI. The CDR3 contains 16 residues. CDR3 in DNA: TGTGCCAGCAGTGATATGGGGGCCTCGGGCACCGGGGAGCTGTTTTTT. Its protein product is CASSDMGASGTGELFF.

This clonotype has at least ten counts. This chain uses TRBV7-2 with TRBJ1-3; D uncertain. Germline values: CDR1 SGHTA, CDR2 FQGNSA. V was pared by 5 bases and J by 0 bases, with 14 bases between. The CDR3 consists of 16 residues. The CDR3 spells CASSLAGGNSGNTIYF. The CDR3 DNA reads TGTGCCAGCAGCCTGGCGGGCGGAAACTCTGGAAACACCATATATTTT. The full variable domain, its missing parts supplied by reference TRBV7-2 and TRBJ1-3, is GAGVSQSPSNKVTEKGKDVELRCDPISGHTALYWYRQSLGQGLEFLIYFQGNSAPDKSGLPSDRFSAERTGGSVSTLTIQRTQQEDSAVYLCASSLAGGNSGNTIYFGEGSWLTVV.

This clonotype was found a few times. The chain employs TRBV5-4 and TRBJ2-1; 16 bases agree with TRBD2. Germline trimming cut 4 bases from V and 1 base from J; bases unmatched to any gene: 11. Germline CDR1 is SGHNT and CDR2 is YYREEE (reference sequence). The CDR3 covers 20 residues. CDR3 coding DNA: TGTGCCAGCAGCACGGGACTAGCGGGAGGGTTAGATCGATCCTACAATGAGCAGTTCTTC. Residues: CASSTGLAGGLDRSYNEQFF.

Sample share makes this clonotype medium-sized (0.01 to 0.1%). The chain has TRBV7-9 and TRBJ1-1, with a weak D call TRBD1 (5 bases). V dropped 1 base and J dropped 5 bases, with 8 bases sitting between them. Germline loops: CDR1 SEHNR, CDR2 FQNEAQ (reference sequence). CDR3 length: 13 amino acids. The CDR3 region is CASSLETGTEAFF. The CDR3 bases are TGTGCCAGCAGCTTAGAAACAGGAACTGAAGCTTTCTTT. Looking up the rest from reference TRBV7-9 and TRBJ1-1 gives the full variable domain: DTGVSQNPRHKITKRGQNVTFRCDPISEHNRLYWYRQTLGQGPEFLTYFQNEAQLEKSRLLSDRFSAERPKGSFSTLEIQRTEQGDSAMYLCASSLETGTEAFFGQGTRLTVV.

This clonotype was detected many times. This chain joins TRBV7-2 and TRBJ2-1; a possible D gene is TRBD2 (6 bases). The CDR3 spans 17 residues. Germline CDR1 SGHTA, CDR2 FQGNSA. Trimming pared 3 bases from V and 5 bases from J, leaving 20 bases between. The CDR3 DNA follows: TGTGCCAGCAGCTTCAAGTCTGGGGGACTCGGAGACAATGAGCAGTTCTTC. Its protein is CASSFKSGGLGDNEQFF.

The chain couples TRBV14 to TRBJ1-1, with D perhaps matching TRBD1 (6 bases). The V and J ends lost 3 bases and 4 bases respectively, with 9 bases between them. CDR1 and CDR2 from the germline V gene are SGHDN and FVKESK. The CDR3 has 13 residues. The DNA of the CDR3 is TGTGCCAGCAGCCATGACAGGAGCACTGAAGCTTTCTTT. It translates to CASSHDRSTEAFF. Combining the CDR3 with reference TRBV14 and TRBJ1-1 gives the whole variable domain EAGVTQFPSHSVIEKGQTVTLRCDPISGHDNLYWYRRVMGKEIKFLLHFVKESKQDESGMPNNRFLAERTGGTYSTLKVQPAELEDSGVYFCASSHDRSTEAFFGQGTRLTVV.

This clonotype was counted at least ten times. This chain links TRBV6-5 with TRBJ2-4; D may match TRBD1 or TRBD2 (5 bases each). The CDR3 has 12 amino acids. Germline V gene lookup returns CDR1 MNHEY and CDR2 SVGAGI. V shed 11 bases and J shed 4 bases, with 12 bases lying between them. For the CDR3, the DNA is TGTGCCTTGGGGGACCCTAAAAACATTCAGTACTTC. This translates into CALGDPKNIQYF.

This clonotype was counted at least ten times. The chain is built from TRBV15 and TRBJ2-1; 10 bases match TRBD2. This CDR3 contains 16 residues. With 2 bases clipped from V and 5 bases from J, the junction kept 6 bases outside the gene matches. Per the germline V gene, CDR1 is LNHNV and CDR2 is YYDKDF (reference sequence). CDR3 DNA sequence: TGTGCCACCAGCAGACCAAGCGGGAGGGCCCACAATGAGCAGTTCTTC. This codes for CATSRPSGRAHNEQFF.

This clonotype was detected ten times or more. V gene TRBV12-3 or TRBV12-4 combines with J gene TRBJ2-7; possibly TRBD2 for D (5 bases). This CDR3 has 16 residues. Trimming pared 3 bases from V and 2 bases from J, leaving 17 bases between. The CDR3 is CASSFLFRTGTYEQYF. CDR3 sequence (DNA): TGTGCCAGCAGTTTTTTGTTCAGGACGGGGACCTACGAGCAGTACTTC.

This clonotype was observed many times. The chain uses TRBV20-1 and TRBJ1-2; 12 bases agree with TRBD1. V was clipped by 5 bases and J by 5 bases; unmatched bases: 9. This CDR3 is built from 15 residues. CDR1 is DFQATT and CDR2 is SNEGSKA in the germline V gene (reference sequence). The CDR3 DNA sequence: TGCAGTGCTCTAAATCCGGGACAGGGGGCTTATGGCTACACCTTC. Translation: CSALNPGQGAYGYTF.

At least ten counts were recorded for this clonotype. The genes are TRBV28 and TRBJ2-3, with 7 bases lining up with TRBD2. Germline CDR1 is MDHEN and CDR2 is SYDVKM. Trimming cost V 2 bases and J 0 bases; bases outside gene matches: 5. The CDR3 contains 16 residues. The CDR3 DNA is TGTGCCAGCAGTTTAGGGCTAGCGGTTAGCACAGATACGCAGTATTTT. Translation gives CASSLGLAVSTDTQYF.

This clonotype was seen many times. The chain has TRBV20-1 and TRBJ1-2; D unresolved. The CDR3 runs to 13 residues. In germline, CDR1 is DFQATT, CDR2 SNEGSKA (reference sequence). Trimming removed 1 base at V and 3 bases at J, with 9 bases between. The CDR3 nucleotides read TGCAGTGCTAGAGTTGCCCGAGACTATGGCTACACCTTC. Amino acid sequence: CSARVARDYGYTF.

The rearrangement joins TRBV20-1 to TRBJ2-7; TRBD1 agrees at 8 bases. The junction had 9 bases not matched to a gene; V was cut back by 6 bases and J by 5 bases. This CDR3 contains 13 residues. Germline-derived CDR1 and CDR2 are DFQATT and SNEGSKA (reference sequence). The DNA of the CDR3 is TGCAGTGCCAAAGGACAGGGCGGGAACGAGCAGTACTTC. As protein: CSAKGQGGNEQYF.

In this sample, this clonotype turned up many times. This rearrangement joins TRBV27 to TRBJ1-4, with D uncertain. This CDR3 is built from 18 residues. V was clipped by 4 bases and J by 0 bases, with 18 bases between them. Germline-derived CDR1 and CDR2 are MNHEY and SMNVEV (reference sequence). In DNA, the CDR3 is TGTGCCAGCAGTTCCCGAGACTCTCGGATGGCAACTAATGAAAAACTGTTTTTT. It codes for CASSSRDSRMATNEKLFF.

The rearrangement joins TRBV2 to TRBJ1-1, with 8 nucleotides matching TRBD1. In germline, CDR1 is SNHLY, CDR2 FYNNEI. CDR3 size: 12 residues. Trimming took 8 bases from V and 7 from J; bases not matched to a gene: 6. The CDR3 region has the DNA TGTGCCAGCGGATGGACAGGGTTTGAAGCTTTCTTT. It codes for CASGWTGFEAFF.

This clonotype was seen ten or more times. A junction end diverges from the germline sequence, so it may reflect a read error. The chain combines TRBV9 with TRBJ2-1; 7 bases agree with TRBD2. Germline assignment: CDR1 SGDLS and CDR2 YYNGEE. CDR3 size: 13 residues. The CDR3 DNA reads TGTGCCAGCAGCGCGGGTTTGGTAGCGGGCTCCACCTTC. This codes for CASSAGLVAGSTF.

This clonotype was seen at least ten times. V gene TRBV28 combines with J gene TRBJ1-5; D is unclear. Germline lookup yields CDR1 MDHEN and CDR2 SYDVKM. This CDR3 contains 17 residues. Trimming shortened V by 5 bases and J by 2 bases, and 19 bases separated the two germline ends. CDR3 bases: TGTGCCAGCAGTCCCAATAACCTAATCGGTCGCAATCAGCCCCAGCATTTT. It is translated as CASSPNNLIGRNQPQHF.